The 26 T cell receptor beta chains below were found in one sample sequenced in a study of blood T cell repertoires in COVID-19. Using immunoSEQ multiplex PCR, the repertoire was profiled, and TCRdb retains in-frame clones only, with some absent. The data show under 150,000 clones, with 80% seen just once and approximately 25% held by the top ten. The material sequenced was peripheral blood. The receptors stem from a human donor in a cohort sampled during active COVID-19.

This rearrangement joins TRBV27 to TRBJ1-1, with D hard to call. The CDR3 runs to 14 residues. Trimming took off 6 bases at V and 3 bases at J, with 14 bases between the two ends. Germline V CDR1 and CDR2: MNHEY, SMNVEV (reference sequence). This CDR3 is CASSARLRDTEAFF. CDR3 nucleotides: TGTGCCAGCAGCGCCCGACTGCGGGACACTGAAGCTTTCTTT.

The rearrangement joins TRBV6-2 or TRBV6-3 to TRBJ2-5; possible D gene TRBD2, 5 bases. The V end was cut by 2 bases, the J end by 1 base, with 8 bases between. CDR1 is MNHEY, CDR2 SVGEGT, per germline. This CDR3 contains 14 residues. The CDR3 DNA reads as TGTGCCAGCAGTTACCTCAGCGGCCAAGAGACCCAGTACTTC. This encodes CASSYLSGQETQYF.

The V call is TRBV5-1, the J call TRBJ2-1, with 9 bases that match TRBD1. Germline loops: CDR1 SGHRS, CDR2 YFSETQ. V trimming: 1 base; J trimming: 1 base; junction bases outside the gene matches: 9. This CDR3 is built from 18 residues. The CDR3 reads CASSLSGQGGGSYNEQFF. CDR3 nucleotide sequence: TGCGCCAGCAGCTTGTCGGGACAGGGTGGGGGGTCCTACAATGAGCAGTTCTTC.

The rearrangement joins TRBV28 to TRBJ1-1; 8 bases map to TRBD1. The V segment lost 4 bases and the J segment 8 bases; nucleotides outside the gene matches: 12. In germline, CDR1 is MDHEN, CDR2 SYDVKM. The length of the CDR3 is 15 residues. This chain's CDR3 is CASSSQGDKEREAFF. In DNA, the CDR3 is TGTGCCAGCAGTTCACAGGGGGATAAGGAAAGGGAAGCTTTCTTT.

V usage is TRBV6-5 and J usage is TRBJ1-6; 7 bases are shared with TRBD1. CDR3 size: 15 residues. Per germline, CDR1 MNHEY and CDR2 SVGAGI. J was trimmed by 5 bases and V by 6 bases; bases with no gene match: 7. CDR3 region: CASRTTGTDNSPLHF. The DNA of the CDR3 is TGTGCCAGCAGGACTACCGGGACAGATAATTCACCCCTCCACTTT.

V is TRBV3-1 (or the pseudogene TRBV3-2) and J is TRBJ2-3, with D possibly matching TRBD2 (5 bases). The germline V and J ends were trimmed by 3 bases and 4 bases, with 8 bases remaining between them. The CDR3 totals 13 residues. From germline, CDR1 is LGHDT and CDR2 YNNKEL (reference sequence). This CDR3 reads CASSHWRSDTQYF. CDR3 DNA sequence: TGTGCCAGCAGCCATTGGAGGTCAGATACGCAGTATTTT.

V usage is TRBV5-1 and J usage is TRBJ2-5; tentative D call: TRBD1 (5 bases). V was clipped by 4 bases and J by 0 bases, with 7 bases between them. The CDR3 totals 13 residues. Germline values: CDR1 SGHRS, CDR2 YFSETQ. As DNA, the CDR3 is TGCGCCAGCAGCCTGACAGACCAAGAGACCCAGTACTTC. This translates into CASSLTDQETQYF. Full variable domain (remainder filled in from reference TRBV5-1 and TRBJ2-5): KAGVTQTPRYLIKTRGQQVTLSCSPISGHRSVSWYQQTPGQGLQFLFEYFSETQRNKGNFPGRFSGRQFSNSRSEMNVSTLELGDSALYLCASSLTDQETQYFGPGTRLLVL.

The CDR3 DNA follows: TGTGCCAGTAGCCTATCCCGTCCGGGAGTTCAGTACTTC. It is translated as CASSLSRPGVQYF. The chain recombines TRBV19 with TRBJ2-4; tentative D call: TRBD2 (6 bases). The length of the CDR3 is 13 residues. Germline CDR1 LNHDA, CDR2 SQIVND (reference sequence). Trimming removed 6 bases at V and 11 bases at J, with 17 bases between. Looking up the rest from reference TRBV19 and TRBJ2-4 gives the full variable domain: DGGITQSPKYLFRKEGQNVTLSCEQNLNHDAMYWYRQDPGQGLRLIYYSQIVNDFQKGDIAEGYSVSREKKESFPLTVTSAQKNPTAFYLCASSLSRPGVQYFGAGTRLSVL.

The chain employs TRBV19 and TRBJ1-2; no clear D. CDR1 is LNHDA, CDR2 SQIVND, per germline (reference sequence). The CDR3 consists of 12 residues. Trimming shortened V by 3 bases and J by 1 base, and 3 bases separated the two germline ends. CDR3 residues: CASSISNYGYTF. The CDR3 bases are TGTGCCAGTAGTATCAGTAACTATGGCTACACCTTC.

The rearrangement uses TRBV11-2 and TRBJ2-5, with 8 positions matching TRBD1. CDR3 length: 13 residues. Germline CDR1 reads SGHAT; CDR2 reads FQNNGV. V lost 7 bases and J lost 1; bases outside the gene matches: 2. The CDR3 reads CASIGQGQETQYF. DNA for the CDR3: TGTGCCAGCATCGGACAGGGCCAAGAGACCCAGTACTTC.

V and J are TRBV7-6 and TRBJ2-1, with 7 bases aligning to TRBD2. The CDR3 sequence is 13 residues long. The V segment lost 5 bases and the J segment 8 bases; nucleotides outside the gene matches: 6. Germline V gives CDR1 SGHVS, CDR2 FNYEAQ. The CDR3: CASSHKGGDEQFF. CDR3 DNA sequence: TGTGCCAGCAGCCATAAGGGAGGGGATGAGCAGTTCTTC.

The rearrangement joins TRBV28 to TRBJ1-5, with D possibly being TRBD1 (6 bases). The CDR3 runs to 16 residues. Germline CDR1 and CDR2: MDHEN and SYDVKM. Trimming removed 7 bases from V and 4 bases from J, with 20 bases in between. The CDR3 bases are TGTGCCAGCAAAGAGGGGGACAAGGGAAGTAATCAGCCCCAGCATTTT. Protein sequence: CASKEGDKGSNQPQHF.

The rearrangement joins TRBV9 to TRBJ2-7; 12 bases are shared with TRBD1. The CDR3 has 15 amino acids. V trimming: 4 bases; J trimming: 3 bases; junction bases outside the gene matches: 5. The germline gives CDR1 SGDLS, CDR2 YYNGEE. Here the CDR3 DNA reads TGTGCCAGCAGCTCTGGGACAGGGGGCTTCTACGAGCAGTACTTC. It encodes CASSSGTGGFYEQYF.

The J gene is TRBJ2-7, the V gene TRBV28; TRBD1 aligns across 9 bases. The CDR3 runs 14 residues. Germline values: CDR1 MDHEN, CDR2 SYDVKM. Trimming cost V 2 bases and J 5 bases; bases outside gene matches: 4. The chain's CDR3 is CASSLGTGTHEQYF. CDR3 bases: TGTGCCAGCAGTTTAGGGACAGGGACCCACGAGCAGTACTTC.

V and J are TRBV27 and TRBJ2-7; 11 bases align to TRBD1. Per the germline V gene, CDR1 is MNHEY and CDR2 is SMNVEV (reference sequence). The trim removed 6 bases at V and 3 bases at J, leaving 4 bases unmatched. The CDR3 has 14 amino acids. The CDR3 coding sequence is TGTGCCAGCAGCCCGGGACAGGGGGACTACGAGCAGTACTTC. Amino acid sequence: CASSPGQGDYEQYF.

The rearrangement joins TRBV7-2 to TRBJ2-3, with TRBD1 matching 10 bases. Germline trimming cut 0 bases from V and 5 bases from J; bases unmatched to any gene: 8. The CDR3 contains 17 residues. Looked up from germline, CDR1 is SGHTA and CDR2 is FQGNSA. CDR3 sequence reads: CASSLAVGTGVQDTQYF. The CDR3 nucleotides read TGTGCCAGCAGCTTAGCAGTGGGGACAGGGGTTCAAGATACGCAGTATTTT.

Comment on this clone: This may be a read error: a much more frequent sequence differs by one nucleotide. The sample carries other DNA sequences with the same CDR3. This chain uses TRBV6-5 with TRBJ2-5, with 7 bases lining up with TRBD1. Germline V lookup: CDR1 MNHEY, CDR2 SVGAGI. After removal of 0 bases from V and 2 bases from J, the junction contained 3 bases not matched to a gene. CDR3 length: 15 amino acids. CDR3 DNA sequence: TGTGCCAGCAGTTACTCGAGGGACAGACAAGAGACCCAGTACTTC. Translated, it gives CASSYSRDRQETQYF.

This clone showed up just once. The chain has TRBV2 and TRBJ2-5; D possibly corresponds to TRBD1 (5 bases). Deletions cut 3 bases from V and 4 bases from J, with 15 bases between. CDR3 length equals 15 residues. Germline V gene sequence: CDR1 SNHLY, CDR2 FYNNEI. CDR3 coding DNA: TGTGCCAGCAGTGACGAAGGGCTAGGGGCAGAGACCCAGTACTTC. Translating gives CASSDEGLGAETQYF.

The chain joins TRBV10-3 to TRBJ1-2, with D perhaps TRBD1 (6 bases). Germline CDR1 reads ENHRY; CDR2 reads SYGVKD. The CDR3 has 13 residues. The V end was cut by 3 bases, the J end by 4 bases, with 9 bases between. The chain's CDR3 is CAISEQGGYGYTF. The CDR3 nucleotides read TGTGCCATCAGTGAACAGGGCGGCTATGGCTACACCTTC.

This chain uses TRBV5-6 with TRBJ1-5; D gene unclear. The length of the CDR3 is 16 residues. Germline CDR1 reads SGHDT; CDR2 reads YYEEEE. The V gene lost 2 bases and the J gene lost 2 bases, with 14 bases spanning the gap. For the CDR3, the DNA is TGTGCCAGCAGCTTTTCGACACCCGGCGGCAATCAGCCCCAGCATTTT. It codes for CASSFSTPGGNQPQHF. Combining the CDR3 with reference TRBV5-6 and TRBJ1-5 gives the whole variable domain DAGVTQSPTHLIKTRGQQVTLRCSPKSGHDTVSWYQQALGQGPQFIFQYYEEEERQRGNFPDRFSGHQFPNYSSELNVNALLLGDSALYLCASSFSTPGGNQPQHFGDGTRLSIL.

The CDR3 bases are TGTGCCAGCAGCGGACTTACGAACACCGGGGAGCTGTTTTTT. Translated: CASSGLTNTGELFF. The chain links TRBV6-2 or TRBV6-3 to TRBJ2-2, with D maybe TRBD2 (5 bases). Between the trimmed V and J ends, which lost 6 bases and 0 bases, there was a span of 8 bases. Germline assignment: CDR1 MNHEY and CDR2 SVGEGT. The CDR3 consists of 14 residues.

The gene calls are TRBV27 and TRBJ2-1, with TRBD1 matching 11 bases. V trimming: 3 bases; J trimming: 8 bases; junction bases outside the gene matches: 3. Germline V gene sequence: CDR1 MNHEY, CDR2 SMNVEV (reference sequence). The CDR3 sequence is 14 residues long. The CDR3 loop is CASSFWDRGDEQFF. The CDR3 region has the DNA TGTGCCAGCAGTTTTTGGGACAGGGGGGATGAGCAGTTCTTC.

The chain combines TRBV28 with TRBJ1-2; unclear D gene. V was trimmed by 5 bases and J by 3 bases, leaving 10 bases between them. Germline CDR1 MDHEN, CDR2 SYDVKM. The CDR3 is 13 amino acids. CDR3 coding DNA: TGTGCCAGCAGTCCTCCGAGGGACTATGGCTACACCTTC. Its translation: CASSPPRDYGYTF.

This clone was seen just once. V and J are TRBV7-8 and TRBJ1-6, with D perhaps matching TRBD1 (5 bases). Germline CDR1 is SGHVS and CDR2 is FQNEAQ. V was clipped by 1 base and J by 10 bases, with 14 bases between them. The CDR3 extends over 15 amino acids. The CDR3: CASSLEARVRSPLHF. CDR3 sequence (DNA): TGTGCCAGCAGCTTAGAAGCCAGGGTCAGGTCACCCCTCCACTTT.

The chain combines TRBV7-3 with TRBJ2-2, with D tentatively TRBD2 (5 bases). This CDR3 is 13 amino acids long. V was shortened by 4 bases and J by 6 bases, with 9 bases between the two germline ends. Germline values: CDR1 SGHTA, CDR2 FQGTGA. The CDR3 is CASSWETPGELFF. CDR3 bases: TGTGCCAGCAGCTGGGAGACCCCCGGGGAGCTGTTTTTT.

The chain carries TRBV4-3 and TRBJ1-6; 7 nucleotides agree with TRBD1. Germline CDR1 reads LGHNA; CDR2 reads YSLEER. CDR3 length: 17 amino acids. The V and J ends lost 0 bases and 7 bases, in that order; junction bases with no gene match: 9. CDR3 bases: TGCGCCAGCAGCCAAGAAACAGGGGCGAAACCGAATTCACCCCTCCACTTT. It yields the protein CASSQETGAKPNSPLHF.